What follows are 30 T cell receptor beta chains derived from one specimen sequenced in a study of T-cell reconstitution after alpha-beta-depleted transplantation in children. As it was prepared, the TCRbeta library received unique molecular identifiers. TCRdb itself ran the PCR reads through MiXCR, one entry per CDR3 protein. The sample lists approximately 390,000 distinct CDR3 sequences; approximately 11% were seen once. Here the sequenced sample was PBMCs from the stem cell graft donor, taken from the stem cell graft. These receptors were taken from a human donor who donated a stem cell graft to a child with acute myeloid leukemia.

The CDR3 reads CASNRLGDTGELFF. The CDR3 bases are TGTGCCAGCAACCGCCTAGGGGATACCGGGGAGCTGTTTTTT. This chain links TRBV7-9 with TRBJ2-2, with D perhaps matching TRBD1 (5 bases). Germline V lookup: CDR1 SEHNR, CDR2 FQNEAQ (reference sequence). The CDR3 covers 14 residues. Trimming removed 7 bases from V and 5 bases from J, with 14 bases in between.

This clonotype was picked up a small number of times. V and J are TRBV19 and TRBJ1-5; D is possibly TRBD1 (6 bases). CDR3 size: 14 residues. V was cut by 5 bases and J by 7 bases, with 15 bases left in between. In germline, CDR1 is LNHDA, CDR2 SQIVND (reference sequence). The CDR3 nucleotides are TGTGCCAGTAGTCCCTCCCCGGGGGGCCAGCCCCAGCATTTT. Its protein product is CASSPSPGGQPQHF.

The CDR3, as DNA: TGTGCCAGCAGTTTTTCAGCCTTGAACACCGGGGAGCTGTTTTTT. This gives the protein CASSFSALNTGELFF. The chain uses TRBV12-3 or TRBV12-4 and TRBJ2-2; D unresolved. This CDR3 has 15 amino acids. Trimming stripped 3 bases from V and 1 base from J, with 9 bases between.

In its sample, this clonotype was seen a few times. J is TRBJ1-2 and V is TRBV7-2; possibly TRBD1 for D (5 bases). CDR1 SGHTA and CDR2 FQGNSA come from the germline V gene. The germline V and J ends were trimmed by 0 bases and 8 bases, with 13 bases remaining between them. The CDR3 sequence is 14 residues long. DNA for the CDR3: TGTGCCAGCAGCTTAGCGCATGGGGGAGGGGGCTACACCTTC. This encodes CASSLAHGGGGYTF.

This clonotype appeared a few times. The chain links TRBV15 to TRBJ2-1; possibly TRBD1 for D (5 bases). Per germline, CDR1 LNHNV and CDR2 YYDKDF (reference sequence). This CDR3 has 14 residues. The V gene lost 0 bases and the J gene lost 9 bases, with 12 bases spanning the gap. CDR3 residues: CATSRDFSQGEQFF. CDR3 coding DNA: TGTGCCACCAGCAGAGATTTCTCCCAGGGTGAGCAGTTCTTC.

This chain uses TRBV4-2 with TRBJ1-5; 7 nucleotides align to TRBD1. The germline V gene encodes CDR1 LGHNA and CDR2 YNFKEQ. V shed 4 bases and J 1 base; nucleotides not matched to a gene: 7. The CDR3 consists of 16 residues. DNA of the CDR3: TGTGCCAGCAGCCCCCGGACAGGTTTCAGCAATCAGCCCCAGCATTTT. Its translation: CASSPRTGFSNQPQHF.

This clonotype occurred a few times. This rearrangement joins TRBV18 to TRBJ1-3; tentatively, D is TRBD1 (5 bases). CDR1 is KGHSH and CDR2 is LQKENI in the germline V gene. The CDR3 runs to 15 residues. V lost 0 bases and J lost 4, with 10 bases in between. The chain's CDR3 is CASSPPTGFGNTIYF. The CDR3 DNA reads TGTGCCAGCTCACCACCAACAGGCTTCGGAAACACCATATATTTT.

The rearrangement uses TRBV20-1 and TRBJ2-4, with D unresolved. The CDR3 runs to 13 residues. The V end lost 3 bases, the J end lost 1 base, and 7 bases lay between the germline ends. In germline, CDR1 is DFQATT, CDR2 SNEGSKA (reference sequence). The CDR3 DNA sequence: TGCAGTGCTAGGGAAGGGGCCAAAAACATTCAGTACTTC. Translation: CSAREGAKNIQYF.

This clonotype occurred many times. The genes are TRBV30 and TRBJ1-1; D is uncertain. This CDR3 spans 11 amino acids. The germline V and J ends were trimmed by 8 bases and 4 bases, with 11 bases remaining between them. Germline CDR1 and CDR2: GTSNPN and SVGIG (reference sequence). The CDR3 DNA reads as TGTGCCGTAGAGGGTGGCACTGAAGCTTTCTTT. This encodes CAVEGGTEAFF.

This chain uses TRBV29-1 with TRBJ2-5, with D possibly matching TRBD1 (6 bases). Trimming removed 8 bases from V and 3 bases from J, with 19 bases in between. The CDR3 is 14 residues long. The V gene's germline CDR1 is SQVTM and CDR2 ANQGSEA. CDR3 protein: CSHSVGQIKETQYF. Written as DNA, the CDR3 is TGCAGCCACTCTGTAGGACAGATAAAAGAGACCCAGTACTTC.

The V call is TRBV20-1, the J call TRBJ2-3, with 7 bases matching TRBD1. With 1 base clipped from V and 4 bases from J, the junction kept 5 bases outside the gene matches. Per the germline V gene, CDR1 is DFQATT and CDR2 is SNEGSKA (reference sequence). There are 14 residues in the CDR3. The DNA for the CDR3 is TGCAGTGCTAGAGCAGGGGGACGACCAGATACGCAGTATTTT. This codes for CSARAGGRPDTQYF.

The chain recombines TRBV10-3 with TRBJ2-5; the D gene is possibly TRBD1 (6 bases). V gave up 3 bases and J gave up 5 bases, with 10 bases separating them. The CDR3 length is 13 residues. Germline V gene sequence: CDR1 ENHRY, CDR2 SYGVKD. The CDR3 loop is CAISEQGGETQYF. The CDR3 bases are TGTGCCATCAGTGAACAGGGTGGCGAGACCCAGTACTTC.

The gene calls are TRBV5-1 and TRBJ2-7; D may be TRBD1 or TRBD2 (5 bases each). The V end was cut by 4 bases, the J end by 5 bases, with 19 bases between. CDR3 length: 15 amino acids. Germline lookup yields CDR1 SGHRS and CDR2 YFSETQ. This chain's CDR3 is CASSPSGRLLHEQYF. DNA for the CDR3: TGCGCCAGCAGCCCCTCGGGGCGGCTACTCCACGAGCAGTACTTC.

This clonotype has only a few counts. The gene calls are TRBV29-1 and TRBJ1-1; D gene unclear. The CDR3 has 11 residues. V was clipped by 6 bases and J by 11 bases, with 16 bases between them. Germline V gene data show CDR1 as SQVTM and CDR2 as ANQGSEA. In nucleotides, the CDR3 is TGCAGCGTCCTCGGTTGGAATGTGGCTTTCTTT. Protein: CSVLGWNVAFF.

The rearrangement joins TRBV12-3 or TRBV12-4 to TRBJ2-3, with 12 bases that match TRBD2. The CDR3 extends over 15 amino acids. The junction had 3 bases not matched to a gene; V was cut back by 6 bases and J by 2 bases. CDR3 residues: CASRTSGSFTDTQYF. The CDR3 DNA sequence: TGTGCCAGCAGGACTAGCGGGAGTTTCACAGATACGCAGTATTTT.

This clonotype was detected a few times. V and J are TRBV7-9 and TRBJ2-7; weak D call: TRBD2 (6 bases). V shed 5 bases and J shed 7 bases, with 15 bases lying between them. This CDR3 spans 13 amino acids. Germline CDR1 SEHNR, CDR2 FQNEAQ (reference sequence). For the CDR3, the DNA is TGTGCCAGCAGCCAAACTAGCAGAGGTGAGCAGTACTTC. Residues: CASSQTSRGEQYF.

The genes are TRBV7-2 and TRBJ2-7; the match to TRBD2 covers 9 bases. The ends lost 3 bases at V and 3 bases at J; junction bases unmatched: 6. The length of the CDR3 is 15 residues. The germline V gene has CDR1 SGHTA and CDR2 FQGNSA. The CDR3 nucleotides read TGTGCCAGCAGCTTGTTTAGCGGGAGCTTCTACGAGCAGTACTTC. It codes for CASSLFSGSFYEQYF.

This chain connects TRBV7-9 to TRBJ2-5, with D perhaps matching TRBD2 (5 bases). V was trimmed by 5 bases and J by 0 bases, leaving 10 bases between them. From germline, CDR1 is SEHNR and CDR2 FQNEAQ (reference sequence). The CDR3 spans 14 residues. Here the CDR3 reads CASSGAGDQETQYF. The CDR3, as DNA: TGTGCCAGCAGCGGAGCCGGGGACCAAGAGACCCAGTACTTC.

V usage is TRBV4-2 and J usage is TRBJ2-5, with 7 bases aligning to TRBD2. Germline CDR1 and CDR2: LGHNA and YNFKEQ. J was trimmed by 5 bases and V by 4 bases; bases with no gene match: 7. The CDR3 runs to 14 residues. This CDR3 reads CASSRGTITETQYF. The CDR3 coding sequence is TGTGCCAGCAGCCGAGGGACTATAACGGAGACCCAGTACTTC.

This clonotype showed up many times. This sequence joins TRBV7-3 and TRBJ2-2; 9 bases match TRBD2. Per germline, CDR1 SGHTA and CDR2 FQGTGA. V was pared by 6 bases and J by 2 bases, with 7 bases of the junction left unmatched. The CDR3 extends over 16 amino acids. The CDR3 loop is CASRRLAGSNTGELFF. CDR3 nucleotide sequence: TGTGCCAGCAGACGTCTAGCGGGGAGTAACACCGGGGAGCTGTTTTTT.

This chain uses TRBV6-1 with TRBJ2-5; D unresolved. CDR1 MNHNS and CDR2 SASEGT come from the germline V gene. V was shortened by 8 bases and J by 2 bases, with 3 bases between the two germline ends. CDR3 length equals 10 residues. CDR3 in amino acids: CASHQETQYF. The CDR3 nucleotides read TGTGCCAGCCATCAAGAGACCCAGTACTTC.

This clonotype has more than one count but fewer than ten. The V gene is TRBV4-3, the J gene TRBJ2-2, with 7 bases identical to TRBD2. This CDR3 comprises 14 residues. The germline CDR1 and CDR2 sequences are LGHNA and YSLEER. Unmatched junction bases numbered 7, after V lost 5 bases and J lost 7 bases. The CDR3 bases are TGCGCCAGCAGCACCGGGACTAACTACGGGGAGCTGTTTTTT. Its protein product is CASSTGTNYGELFF.

At least ten counts were recorded for this clonotype. This chain joins TRBV18 and TRBJ1-1; D unresolved. The CDR3 has 14 residues. CDR1 and CDR2 from the germline V gene are KGHSH and LQKENI. Trimming stripped 2 bases from V and 1 base from J, with 8 bases between. As DNA, the CDR3 is TGTGCCAGCTCACCAGGCGGAGAGAACACTGAAGCTTTCTTT. Translating it yields CASSPGGENTEAFF.

This clonotype was recorded at least ten times. This rearrangement joins TRBV10-2 to TRBJ1-1; D is perhaps TRBD1 (5 bases). V was clipped by 3 bases and J by 5 bases, with 10 bases between them. The CDR3 consists of 13 residues. The germline V gene encodes CDR1 WSHSY and CDR2 SAAADI. The CDR3 reads CASSEGAGTEAFF. CDR3 coding DNA: TGCGCCAGCAGTGAAGGGGCTGGGACTGAAGCTTTCTTT.

J is TRBJ2-3 and V is TRBV20-1, with 8 positions matching TRBD2. Germline V gene data show CDR1 as DFQATT and CDR2 as SNEGSKA (reference sequence). J lost 7 bases, V lost 7 bases, and 7 bases had no gene match. The CDR3 runs to 12 residues. CDR3 in amino acids: CSGRGGRNTQYF. The CDR3 coding sequence is TGCAGTGGTCGGGGGGGGAGGAATACGCAGTATTTT.

This clonotype has a handful of counts. CDR3 sequence (DNA): TGTGCCAGCAGGTCTAGCGGGGGGGCGGTCCCGGATACGCAGTATTTT. The encoded protein is CASRSSGGAVPDTQYF. The chain uses TRBV7-2 and TRBJ2-3, with 12 bases identical to TRBD2. The germline V gene encodes CDR1 SGHTA and CDR2 FQGNSA. The V segment lost 6 bases and the J segment 6 bases; nucleotides outside the gene matches: 10. This CDR3 spans 16 amino acids.

Here the CDR3 DNA reads TGTGCCAGCAGCCAACTTAGGGCCAATGAGCAGTTCTTC. Its protein is CASSQLRANEQFF. This sequence joins TRBV3-1 and TRBJ2-1, with D unclear. CDR3 size: 13 residues. Germline V gene lookup returns CDR1 LGHDT and CDR2 YNNKEL (reference sequence). Trimming removed 2 bases from V and 6 bases from J, with 8 bases in between.

This clonotype appeared a few times. The chain recombines TRBV4-2 with TRBJ2-2; the D gene is possibly TRBD2 (6 bases). In germline, CDR1 is LGHNA, CDR2 YNFKEQ. The CDR3 has 15 amino acids. V was clipped by 4 bases and J by 3 bases, with 12 bases between them. CDR3 region: CASSPGLGDTGELFF. DNA for the CDR3: TGTGCCAGCAGCCCGGGACTCGGCGACACCGGGGAGCTGTTTTTT.

This clonotype was counted a few times. CDR3 loop: CASSLTSGSPDTQYF. The CDR3 nucleotides are TGTGCCAGCAGCCTTACTAGCGGGAGCCCAGATACGCAGTATTTT. This chain connects TRBV7-2 to TRBJ2-3; 11 positions agree with TRBD2. This CDR3 is 15 amino acids long. Germline V gives CDR1 SGHTA, CDR2 FQGNSA. V dropped 5 bases and J dropped 4; count of bases not matched to a gene: 5.

This clonotype occurred a few times. The rearrangement links TRBV7-8 to TRBJ2-5; 7 bases are a match to TRBD2. V gave up 5 bases and J gave up 4 bases; unmatched junction bases: 7. CDR1 and CDR2 (germline): SGHVS, FQNEAQ. This CDR3 has 14 residues. CDR3 amino acids: CASSRPGGGETQYF. CDR3 DNA sequence: TGTGCCAGCAGCCGCCCTGGCGGGGGAGAGACCCAGTACTTC.